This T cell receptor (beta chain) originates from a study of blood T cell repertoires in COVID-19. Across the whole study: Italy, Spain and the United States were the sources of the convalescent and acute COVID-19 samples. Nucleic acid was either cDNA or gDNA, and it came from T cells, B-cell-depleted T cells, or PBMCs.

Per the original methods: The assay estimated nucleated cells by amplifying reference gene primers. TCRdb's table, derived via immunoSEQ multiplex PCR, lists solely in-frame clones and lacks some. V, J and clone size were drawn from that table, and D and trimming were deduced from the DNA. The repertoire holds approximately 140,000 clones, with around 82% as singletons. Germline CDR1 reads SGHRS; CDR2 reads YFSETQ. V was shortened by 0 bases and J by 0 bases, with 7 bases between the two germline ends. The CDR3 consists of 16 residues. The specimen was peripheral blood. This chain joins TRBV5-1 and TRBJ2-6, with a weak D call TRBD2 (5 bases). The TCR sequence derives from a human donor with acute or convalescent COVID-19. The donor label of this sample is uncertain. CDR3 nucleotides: TGCGCCAGCAGCTTGGCCCGGGGCTCTGGGGCCAACGTCCTGACTTTC. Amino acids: CASSLARGSGANVLTF.